These 12 T cell receptor beta chains came from one sample sequenced in a study of graft-versus-host responses after intestinal transplantation. The antigens these receptors bind are not known. Clones were read by immunoSEQ multiplex PCR, and TCRdb kept only the in-frame ones, dropping some. The repertoire has about 81,000 clones, around 93% of them found once; the top ten carry 0.35%. The sequencing used unstimulated CD4+ T cells sorted from spleen or lymph node cells, collected before transplant. All receptors come from a human donor who was the organ donor for an intestinal transplant.

The CDR3 sequence: CASSAGTGAEGYTF. CDR3 nucleotide sequence: TGTGCCAGCAGCGCCGGGACAGGGGCTGAGGGCTACACCTTC. This chain joins TRBV9 and TRBJ1-2, with 10 bases lining up with TRBD1. Germline-derived CDR1 and CDR2 are SGDLS and YYNGEE. The CDR3 totals 14 residues. The V and J ends lost 3 bases and 8 bases, in that order; junction bases with no gene match: 7.

This chain uses TRBV6-5 with TRBJ1-2, with D hard to call. The CDR3 extends over 15 amino acids. Germline V lookup: CDR1 MNHEY, CDR2 SVGAGI. The V end lost 8 bases, the J end lost 0 bases, and 16 bases lay between the germline ends. The CDR3 sequence: CASLIRSGANYGYTF. The CDR3 coding sequence is TGTGCCAGCTTAATTCGGTCCGGGGCTAACTATGGCTACACCTTC.

The chain recombines TRBV21-1 with TRBJ2-2; the table's D call, TRBD1, has no DNA check behind it. TRBV21-1 constitutes a pseudogene. This CDR3 region has 17 residues. This CDR3 is CASSKTGQGENTGELFF. CDR3 sequence (DNA): TGTGCCAGCAGCAAAACCGGGCAGGGGGAGAACACCGGGGAGCTGTTTTTT.

The J gene is TRBJ1-1, the V gene TRBV7-9; D is ambiguous. Germline lookup yields CDR1 SEHNR and CDR2 FQNEAQ (reference sequence). This CDR3 contains 13 residues. Trimming cost V 3 bases and J 1 base, with 6 bases left between them. CDR3 sequence: CASSFSPNTEAFF. Written as DNA, the CDR3 is TGTGCCAGCAGCTTTAGCCCGAACACTGAAGCTTTCTTT.

The chain employs TRBV5-1 and TRBJ1-3; D gene unclear. The CDR3 covers 14 residues. V lost 2 bases to trimming and J lost 8 bases, with 14 bases between them. Germline values: CDR1 SGHRS, CDR2 YFSETQ. The CDR3 DNA follows: TGCGCCAGCAGCTTACCTGATAGATCGGACACCATATATTTT. Amino acid sequence: CASSLPDRSDTIYF.

The genes are TRBV6-1 and TRBJ1-2, with 10 bases identical to TRBD1. The CDR3 consists of 15 residues. Looked up from germline, CDR1 is MNHNS and CDR2 is SASEGT. With 5 bases clipped from V and 8 bases from J, the junction kept 11 bases outside the gene matches. This chain's CDR3 is CASSLLRQGAGGYTF. Written as DNA, the CDR3 is TGTGCCAGCAGTCTACTAAGACAGGGGGCAGGAGGCTACACCTTC.

This chain links TRBV7-9 with TRBJ2-1, with TRBD1 as a possible D gene (6 bases). V was cut by 8 bases and J by 5 bases, with 19 bases left in between. Germline V gene sequence: CDR1 SEHNR, CDR2 FQNEAQ (reference sequence). The CDR3 runs 15 residues. CDR3 DNA: TGTGCCAGCCCCAGTTGGGACAATCCCCACAATGAGCAGTTCTTC. Translation gives CASPSWDNPHNEQFF.

This chain links TRBV6-4 with TRBJ2-3; TRBD1 aligns across 7 bases. Germline lookup yields CDR1 MRHNA and CDR2 SNTAGT. The CDR3 loop spans 14 amino acids. V shed 6 bases and J 4 bases; nucleotides not matched to a gene: 7. Here the CDR3 reads CASSQQGPADTQYF. As DNA, the CDR3 is TGTGCCAGCAGCCAACAGGGGCCAGCAGATACGCAGTATTTT.

The V and J genes are TRBV11-3 and TRBJ2-4; possibly TRBD2 for D (6 bases). The V end lost 5 bases, the J end lost 0 bases, and 17 bases lay between the germline ends. CDR1 SGHNT and CDR2 YENEEA come from the germline V gene. The CDR3 sequence is 17 residues long. CDR3 DNA: TGTGCCAGCAGCCCCAAAAACGGAGGGTTAGCCAAAAACATTCAGTACTTC. The encoded protein is CASSPKNGGLAKNIQYF.

This chain uses TRBV5-1 with TRBJ2-1; 10 bases agree with TRBD2. Germline-derived CDR1 and CDR2 are SGHRS and YFSETQ. The trim removed 0 bases at V and 6 bases at J, leaving 12 bases unmatched. The CDR3 covers 18 residues. This chain's CDR3 is CASSLVFLAGAAANEQFF. The CDR3 coding sequence is TGCGCCAGCAGCTTGGTCTTCCTAGCGGGAGCTGCGGCCAATGAGCAGTTCTTC.

V gene TRBV5-1 combines with J gene TRBJ2-1, with TRBD2 matching 14 bases. In germline, CDR1 is SGHRS, CDR2 YFSETQ. There are 17 residues in the CDR3. J was trimmed by 8 bases and V by 3 bases; bases with no gene match: 10. This CDR3 is CASSWTLGLAGVDEQFF. CDR3 DNA: TGCGCCAGCAGCTGGACCTTGGGACTAGCGGGGGTCGATGAGCAGTTCTTC.

This chain uses TRBV5-1 with TRBJ1-6; TRBD1 is a possible D gene (6 bases). Germline lookup yields CDR1 SGHRS and CDR2 YFSETQ. The CDR3 spans 15 residues. Trimming pared 1 base from V and 7 bases from J, leaving 12 bases between. CDR3 region: CASSLSARGNSPLHF. The CDR3 DNA sequence: TGCGCCAGCAGCTTGTCGGCCAGGGGCAATTCACCCCTCCACTTT.